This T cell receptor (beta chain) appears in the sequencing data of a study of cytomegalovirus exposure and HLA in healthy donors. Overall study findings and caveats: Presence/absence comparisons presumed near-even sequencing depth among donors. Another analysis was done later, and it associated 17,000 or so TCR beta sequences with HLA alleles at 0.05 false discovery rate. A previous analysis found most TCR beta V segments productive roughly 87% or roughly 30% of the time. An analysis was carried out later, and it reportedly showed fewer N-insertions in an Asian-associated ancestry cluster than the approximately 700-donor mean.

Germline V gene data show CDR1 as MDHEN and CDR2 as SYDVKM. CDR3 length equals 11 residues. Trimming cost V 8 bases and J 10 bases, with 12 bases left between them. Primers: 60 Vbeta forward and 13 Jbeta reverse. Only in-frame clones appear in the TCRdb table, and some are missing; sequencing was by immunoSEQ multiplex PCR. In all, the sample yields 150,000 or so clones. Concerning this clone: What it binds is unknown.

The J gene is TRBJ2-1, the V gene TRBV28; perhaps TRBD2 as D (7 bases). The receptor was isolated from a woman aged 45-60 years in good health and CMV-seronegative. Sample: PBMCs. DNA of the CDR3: TGTGCCAGCGGGGGGGGCGGGGAGCAGTTCTTC. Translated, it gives CASGGGGEQFF.